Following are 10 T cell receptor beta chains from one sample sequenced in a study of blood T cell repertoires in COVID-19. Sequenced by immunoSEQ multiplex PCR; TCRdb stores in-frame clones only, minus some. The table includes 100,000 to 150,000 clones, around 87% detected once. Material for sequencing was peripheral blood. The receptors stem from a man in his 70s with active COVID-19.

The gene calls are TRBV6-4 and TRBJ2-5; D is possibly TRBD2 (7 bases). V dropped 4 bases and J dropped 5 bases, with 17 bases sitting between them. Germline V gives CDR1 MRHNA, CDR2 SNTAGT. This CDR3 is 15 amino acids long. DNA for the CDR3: TGTGCCAGCAGTGCCGGGGGGCGCCCCGGGGAGACCCAGTACTTC. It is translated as CASSAGGRPGETQYF.

CDR3 bases: TGTGCCAGCAGCTTGGGGACAGGGGGGAGGAGGAACACTGAAGCTTTCTTT. It encodes CASSLGTGGRRNTEAFF. The gene calls are TRBV7-2 and TRBJ1-1; 11 bases are shared with TRBD1. Germline CDR1 SGHTA, CDR2 FQGNSA. The V gene end was trimmed by 3 bases and the J gene end by 1 base; junction bases not matched to a gene: 7. This CDR3 has 17 amino acids. The variable domain in full, with the rest retrieved from reference TRBV7-2 and TRBJ1-1, is GAGVSQSPSNKVTEKGKDVELRCDPISGHTALYWYRQSLGQGLEFLIYFQGNSAPDKSGLPSDRFSAERTGGSVSTLTIQRTQQEDSAVYLCASSLGTGGRRNTEAFFGQGTRLTVV.

The CDR3 DNA follows: TGTGCCAGCTCACCGAGACTAGCGGGAGAAGGGGCCTTTGCCAAAAACATTCAGTACTTC. Translated: CASSPRLAGEGAFAKNIQYF. The genes are TRBV18 and TRBJ2-4; 12 bases are a match to TRBD2. Trimming took 3 bases from V and 1 from J; bases not matched to a gene: 13. This CDR3 is 20 amino acids long. The germline V gene has CDR1 KGHSH and CDR2 LQKENI.

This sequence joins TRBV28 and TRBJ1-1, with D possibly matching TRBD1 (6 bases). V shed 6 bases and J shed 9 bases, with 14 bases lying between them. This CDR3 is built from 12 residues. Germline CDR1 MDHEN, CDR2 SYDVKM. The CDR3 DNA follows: TGTGCCAGCAGCCTCGGGCAGGGGCAAGCTTTCTTT. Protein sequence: CASSLGQGQAFF. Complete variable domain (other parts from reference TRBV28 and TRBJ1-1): DVKVTQSSRYLVKRTGEKVFLECVQDMDHENMFWYRQDPGLGLRLIYFSYDVKMKEKGDIPEGYSVSREKKERFSLILESASTNQTSMYLCASSLGQGQAFFGQGTRLTVV.

CDR3 region: CASSSPGWEKLFF. The CDR3 coding sequence is TGTGCCAGCAGTTCCCCGGGGTGGGAAAAACTGTTTTTT. This chain links TRBV6-5 with TRBJ1-4; D is unresolved. V was pared by 4 bases and J by 8 bases, with 11 bases between. The germline V gene encodes CDR1 MNHEY and CDR2 SVGAGI. This CDR3 has 13 residues.

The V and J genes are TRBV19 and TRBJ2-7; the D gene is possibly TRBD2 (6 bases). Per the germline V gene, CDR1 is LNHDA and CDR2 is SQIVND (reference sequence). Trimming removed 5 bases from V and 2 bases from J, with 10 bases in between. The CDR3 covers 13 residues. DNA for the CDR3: TGTGCCAGTAGTTCGCGCGGGACCTACGAGCAGTACTTC. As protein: CASSSRGTYEQYF.

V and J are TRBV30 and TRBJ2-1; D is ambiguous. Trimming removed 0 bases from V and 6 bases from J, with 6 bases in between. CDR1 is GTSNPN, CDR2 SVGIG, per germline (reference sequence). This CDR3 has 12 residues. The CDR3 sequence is CAWSVRGNEQFF. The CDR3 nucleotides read TGTGCCTGGAGTGTAAGAGGCAATGAGCAGTTCTTC.

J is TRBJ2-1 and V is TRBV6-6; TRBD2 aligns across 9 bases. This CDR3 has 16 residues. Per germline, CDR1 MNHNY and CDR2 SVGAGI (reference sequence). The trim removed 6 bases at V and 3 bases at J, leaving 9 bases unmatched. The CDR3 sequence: CASREISGGHYNEQFF. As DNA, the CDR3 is TGTGCCAGCAGGGAAATTAGCGGGGGTCACTACAATGAGCAGTTCTTC.

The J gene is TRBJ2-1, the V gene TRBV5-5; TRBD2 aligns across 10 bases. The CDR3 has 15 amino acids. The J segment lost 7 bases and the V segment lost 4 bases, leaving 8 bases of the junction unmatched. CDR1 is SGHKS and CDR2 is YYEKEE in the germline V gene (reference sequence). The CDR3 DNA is TGTGCCAGCAGCCGACTAGCGGGTGTCGGGAATGAGCAGTTCTTC. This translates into CASSRLAGVGNEQFF.

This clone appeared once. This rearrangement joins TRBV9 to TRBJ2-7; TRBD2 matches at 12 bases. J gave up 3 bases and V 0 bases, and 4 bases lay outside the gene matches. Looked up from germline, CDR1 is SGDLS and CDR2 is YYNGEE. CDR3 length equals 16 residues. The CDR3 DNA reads TGTGCCAGCAGCGTAGGGCTAGCGGGAGGGCACTACGAGCAGTACTTC. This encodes CASSVGLAGGHYEQYF.